Listed below are T cell receptor beta chains from one sample, sequenced in a study of human T cells and chemical hapten exposure. Each CDR3 protein gets one entry after TCRdb re-called the RACE reads with MiXCR. This table holds approximately 50,000 distinct CDR3 sequences, roughly 10% found once. The material was whole blood, obtained in connection with sensitization to the hapten diphenylcyclopropenone (DPC). These receptors were obtained from a woman in her thirties or forties with alopecia areata. Some clones in this sample may be carry-over from other donors' samples. Each CDR3 is given with its conserved first and last residue. The D gene is left open where the match is weak. Not all rows give a size; the values are once, few, many and, for expanded clones, a class.

v_gene,d_gene,abundance,j_gene,CDR3aa,CDR3nt
TRBV10-2,TRBD2,many,TRBJ2-2,CASSVSGSRIGELFF,TGCGCCAGCAGTGTAAGCGGGAGTAGGATCGGGGAGCTGTTTTTT
TRBV29-1,.,.,TRBJ2-7,CSGELGGEQYF,TGCAGCGGGGAGTTGGGGGGAGAGCAGTACTTC
TRBV4-3,.,few,TRBJ2-2,CASRPAGTSPRELFF,TGCGCCAGCAGGCCCGCCGGGACATCCCCCAGGGAGCTGTTTTTT
TRBV29-1,.,few,TRBJ1-3,CSVETGYSGNTIYF,TGCAGCGTAGAAACAGGGTACTCTGGAAACACCATATATTTT
TRBV5-1,.,few,TRBJ1-1,CASSAGTGNTEAFF,TGCGCCAGCAGCGCGGGGACGGGGAACACTGAAGCTTTCTTT
TRBV6-2/TRBV6-3,.,.,TRBJ1-1,CASSSHSTVLVGSEAFF,TGTGCCAGCAGTTCCCACTCGACAGTGTTGGTTGGCTCTGAAGCTTTCTTT
TRBV6-2/TRBV6-3,TRBD1,many,TRBJ2-1,CASSSRTGTGRSYNEQFF,TGTGCCAGCAGCTCACGAACCGGGACAGGGAGGTCCTACAATGAGCAGTTCTTC
TRBV9,.,.,TRBJ2-5,CASSGPRGETQYF,TGTGCCAGCAGCGGCCCGAGGGGGGAGACCCAGTACTTC
TRBV7-3,TRBD1,many,TRBJ1-5,CASSATGGRNQPQHF,TGTGCCAGCAGCGCGACAGGGGGCCGGAATCAGCCCCAGCATTTT
TRBV7-6,.,many,TRBJ1-3,CASSTTRGGRRGNTIYF,TGTGCCAGCAGCACCACCCGGGGGGGCAGGCGGGGAAACACCATATATTTT
TRBV6-5,.,few,TRBJ1-2,CASSYLRQANYGYTF,TGTGCCAGCAGTTACCTCAGACAGGCTAACTATGGCTACACCTTC
TRBV18,.,.,TRBJ2-5,CASSPRQVQETQYF,TGTGCCAGCTCACCCCGACAGGTCCAAGAGACCCAGTACTTC
TRBV6-2/TRBV6-3,TRBD2,many,TRBJ2-7,CASRNGGGYEQYF,TGTGCCAGCAGAAACGGGGGGGGCTACGAGCAGTACTTC
TRBV5-6,TRBD1,.,TRBJ1-2,CASRPGGAVYGYTF,TGTGCCAGCAGACCAGGGGGCGCGGTCTATGGCTACACCTTC
TRBV20-1,.,.,TRBJ2-7,CSASRDGSSYEQYF,TGCAGTGCTAGTCGGGACGGAAGCTCCTACGAGCAGTACTTC
TRBV5-1,.,many,TRBJ2-2,CASSLSVTGELFF,TGCGCCAGCAGCTTATCGGTAACCGGGGAGCTGTTTTTT
TRBV12-3/TRBV12-4,.,few,TRBJ1-1,CASSLAPWNTEAFF,TGTGCCAGCAGTTTAGCGCCCTGGAACACTGAAGCTTTCTTT
TRBV18,TRBD1,few,TRBJ2-5,CASSVDRTQETQYF,TGTGCCAGCTCAGTGGACAGGACTCAAGAGACCCAGTACTTC
TRBV29-1,.,.,TRBJ2-7,CSVELATYEQYF,TGCAGCGTTGAATTGGCAACCTACGAGCAGTACTTC
TRBV4-2,TRBD2,.,TRBJ2-1,CASSQASGLAGASYNEQFF,TGTGCCAGCAGCCAAGCCTCCGGACTAGCGGGAGCGTCCTACAATGAGCAGTTCTTC
TRBV29-1,TRBD1,many,TRBJ2-7,CSVGGQGYEQYF,TGCAGCGTAGGTGGACAGGGCTACGAGCAGTACTTC
TRBV6-6,.,.,TRBJ1-1,CASSPSVMNTEAFF,TGTGCCAGCAGTCCTAGTGTAATGAACACTGAAGCTTTCTTT
TRBV29-1,.,few,TRBJ1-1,CSGSRSGAGTEAFF,TGCAGCGGGAGCCGCTCGGGGGCGGGCACTGAAGCTTTCTTT
TRBV15,TRBD2,.,TRBJ2-7,CATSRPGGRGEQYF,TGTGCCACCAGCAGGCCGGGAGGGAGGGGCGAGCAGTACTTC
TRBV5-5,TRBD1,.,TRBJ1-2,CASSYRGGGYTF,TGTGCCAGCAGCTACAGGGGAGGAGGCTACACCTTC
TRBV7-9,TRBD1,many,TRBJ1-2,CASSLGQSYGYTF,TGTGCCAGCAGCTTGGGACAGAGCTATGGCTACACCTTC
TRBV7-6,.,.,TRBJ2-2,CASSLGQRHTGELFF,TGTGCCAGCAGCCTGGGTCAGCGACACACCGGGGAGCTGTTTTTT
TRBV6-1,.,few,TRBJ1-1,CASSEALGSGLRNTEAFF,TGTGCCAGCAGTGAAGCTTTGGGGTCGGGGCTGAGGAACACTGAAGCTTTCTTT
TRBV6-2/TRBV6-3,.,many,TRBJ1-5,CAAGFRGGQPQHF,TGTGCCGCCGGTTTCCGGGGCGGTCAGCCCCAGCATTTT